Shown below are 8 T cell receptor beta chains from a single sample sequenced in a study of T cells in women clearing cervical HPV infection. Produced via immunoSEQ multiplex PCR; TCRdb's table is partial and in-frame only. The table for this sample gives fewer than 50,000 clones. Material: blood buffy coat. The receptors were sampled from a woman between 18 and 75 years old with a cervical HPV16 infection that either progressed to CIN3+ or cleared (not recorded which).

With regard to this clone: The read comes to an end 3 residues before the CDR3 does, leaving the germline J gene to fill in the end. The V gene is TRBV11-2, the J gene TRBJ2-1, with D perhaps matching TRBD1 (5 bases). This CDR3 is 13 amino acids long. Trimming stripped 1 base from V and 6 bases from J, with 7 bases between. Germline loops: CDR1 SGHAT, CDR2 FQNNGV. The CDR3 loop reads CASSLAGLNEQFF. CDR3 bases read: TGTGCCAGCAGCTTAGCAGGGCTCAATGAG.

Notes on this clone: The read comes to an end 3 residues before the CDR3 does, leaving the germline J gene to fill in the end. This chain uses TRBV12-3 or TRBV12-4 with TRBJ1-2; possibly TRBD1 for D (5 bases). This CDR3 spans 14 amino acids. The CDR3 bases that were read are TGTGCCAGCAGTTTAGGGGCGGGGGTCCTGCAC. It specifies CASSLGAGVLH. In full, the CDR3 is CASSLGAGVLHYTF.

Comment on this clone: The DNA ends 3 residues before the CDR3 does, and the rest of the CDR3 is filled in from the germline J gene. The chain couples TRBV5-1 to TRBJ2-1; D is ambiguous. The CDR3 loop spans 14 amino acids. In germline, CDR1 is SGHRS, CDR2 YFSETQ. Trimming took 4 bases from V and 4 from J, leaving 12 bases between them. The CDR3 loop is CASSLMTNYNEQFF. Incomplete CDR3 DNA: TGCGCCAGCAGCCTAATGACAAATTACAATGAG.

Note on this clone: The read ends 3 residues shy of where the CDR3 ends; the end is completed using the germline J gene. The V call is TRBV10-3, the J call TRBJ2-5; D gene unclear. CDR1 is ENHRY, CDR2 SYGVKD, per germline. Trimming stripped 5 bases from V and 1 base from J, with 8 bases between. The CDR3 runs 13 residues. CDR3 amino acids: CAISPWAQETQYF. The DNA read from the CDR3 is TGTGCCATCAGTCCGTGGGCCCAAGAGACC.

To note about this clone: Coverage ceases 3 residues before the CDR3 finishes, and the germline J gene fills in the end. This rearrangement joins TRBV5-1 to TRBJ2-1; 14 bases align to TRBD2. The germline V gene encodes CDR1 SGHRS and CDR2 YFSETQ. The V and J ends lost 4 bases and 6 bases, in that order; junction bases with no gene match: 9. This CDR3 region has 17 residues. The DNA read from the CDR3 is TGCGCCAGCAGCGTAGGGACTAGCGGGAGTATGTTCAATGAG. It encodes CASSVGTSGSMFNE. The full CDR3 sequence reads CASSVGTSGSMFNEQFF.

In the case of this clone: Read coverage stops 3 residues before the CDR3 terminus; the germline J gene supplies the remainder. The rearrangement joins TRBV14 to TRBJ2-7, with D hard to call. In germline, CDR1 is SGHDN, CDR2 FVKESK. The CDR3 loop spans 18 amino acids. Trimming took 0 bases from V and 0 from J, leaving 18 bases between them. CDR3 DNA, as far as it was read: TGTGCCAGCAGCCAAGATCCCAGAAATGGCAGGTTCTCCTACGAG. Protein: CASSQDPRNGRFSYE. The entire CDR3 is CASSQDPRNGRFSYEQYF.

In regard to this clone: The read falls 3 residues short of the CDR3 end, and the missing part is taken from the germline J gene. The V gene is TRBV18, the J gene TRBJ1-1, with D perhaps TRBD1 (5 bases). The CDR3 totals 15 residues. Germline V lookup: CDR1 KGHSH, CDR2 LQKENI. The V end was cut by 1 base, the J end by 4 bases, with 13 bases between. The sequenced CDR3 bases are TGTGCCAGCTCACCACGGGGGGGAGAAGGCACTGAA. As protein: CASSPRGGEGTE. In full, the CDR3 is CASSPRGGEGTEAFF.

For this clone: The read terminates 3 residues before the CDR3 end, so the remaining end is supplied by the germline J gene. V gene TRBV19 combines with J gene TRBJ2-1, with D perhaps being TRBD1 or TRBD2 (6 bases each). V lost 7 bases and J lost 7, with 23 bases in between. The CDR3 loop spans 16 amino acids. CDR1 and CDR2 from the germline V gene are LNHDA and SQIVND (reference sequence). CDR3 region: CASTSIRRGSGNEQFF. CDR3 bases read: TGTGCCAGTACCAGTATAAGGAGGGGGTCTGGAAATGAG.